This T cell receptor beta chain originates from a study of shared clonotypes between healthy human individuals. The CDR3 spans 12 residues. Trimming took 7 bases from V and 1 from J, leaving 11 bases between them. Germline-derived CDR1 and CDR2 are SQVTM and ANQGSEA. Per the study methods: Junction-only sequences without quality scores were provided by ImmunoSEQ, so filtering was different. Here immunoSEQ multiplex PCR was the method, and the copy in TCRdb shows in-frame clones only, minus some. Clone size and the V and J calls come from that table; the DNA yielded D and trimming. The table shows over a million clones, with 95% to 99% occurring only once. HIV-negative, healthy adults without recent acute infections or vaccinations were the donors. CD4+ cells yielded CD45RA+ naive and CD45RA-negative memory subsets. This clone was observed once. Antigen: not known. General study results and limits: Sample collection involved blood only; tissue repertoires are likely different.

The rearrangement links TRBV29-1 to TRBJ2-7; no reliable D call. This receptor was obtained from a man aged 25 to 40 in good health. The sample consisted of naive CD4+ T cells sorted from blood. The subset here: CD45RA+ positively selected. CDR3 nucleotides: TGCAGCGCCGGTGGATTATCCTACGAGCAGTACTTC. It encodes CSAGGLSYEQYF.